A single sample gave rise to the 7 T cell receptor beta chains below, sequenced in a study of T cell responses to AZD1222 COVID-19 vaccine. Generated by immunoSEQ multiplex PCR, the TCRdb table keeps only in-frame clones and is missing some. The sample holds under 170,000 clones, 94% seen once. Specimen: peripheral blood, collected on day 0 of AZD1222 vaccination. The receptor source for this set is an adult in good health.

The V call is TRBV12-5, the J call TRBJ1-6, with D perhaps matching TRBD1 (6 bases). The CDR3 sequence is 16 residues long. Germline CDR1 is LGHNT and CDR2 is FRNRAP. Trimming left V 2 bases short and J 2 bases short, with 10 bases between. CDR3 amino acids: CASGLTGTAYNSPLHF. The CDR3 region has the DNA TGTGCTAGTGGTTTGACAGGGACGGCCTATAATTCACCCCTCCACTTT.

This sequence joins TRBV6-5 and TRBJ2-7, with 8 positions matching TRBD1. The CDR3 runs 14 residues. The V segment lost 5 bases and the J segment 6 bases; nucleotides outside the gene matches: 9. The germline V gene has CDR1 MNHEY and CDR2 SVGAGI. The CDR3 DNA reads TGTGCCAGCAGTCGAGGACAGGGAGCGGGCGAGCAGTACGTC. It translates to CASSRGQGAGEQYV.

CDR3 residues: CASSLGGLAGLEQFF. DNA for the CDR3: TGTGCCAGCAGCTTAGGGGGACTAGCGGGACTAGAGCAGTTCTTC. The rearrangement uses TRBV7-9 and TRBJ2-1; 13 bases line up with TRBD2. Per the germline V gene, CDR1 is SEHNR and CDR2 is FQNEAQ (reference sequence). With 1 base clipped from V and 10 bases from J, the junction kept 4 bases outside the gene matches. This CDR3 is 15 amino acids long.

The rearrangement links TRBV4-2 to TRBJ2-1; 10 bases map to TRBD2. The CDR3 consists of 15 residues. From germline, CDR1 is LGHNA and CDR2 YNFKEQ. V lost 2 bases to trimming and J lost 7 bases; unmatched junction nucleotides: 5. DNA for the CDR3: TGTGCCAGCAGCCAACTAGCGGGGGCGAATAATGAGCAGTTCTTC. Translation gives CASSQLAGANNEQFF.

This clone was picked up one time. V and J are TRBV19 and TRBJ1-4; possible D gene TRBD1, 5 bases. The CDR3 length is 12 residues. The V gene's germline CDR1 is LNHDA and CDR2 SQIVND (reference sequence). The V gene lost 8 bases and the J gene lost 5 bases, with 9 bases spanning the gap. As DNA, the CDR3 is TGTGCCAGTCGGGACGGGAATGAAAAACTGTTTTTT. Translating gives CASRDGNEKLFF.

The chain combines TRBV7-8 with TRBJ1-4, with no clear D. Deletions cut 2 bases from V and 7 bases from J, with 8 bases between. The CDR3 spans 13 residues. Germline V gene sequence: CDR1 SGHVS, CDR2 FQNEAQ. DNA for the CDR3: TGTGCCAGCAGCTTATTCCCAACTGAAAAACTGTTTTTT. Translation: CASSLFPTEKLFF.

The chain recombines TRBV7-6 with TRBJ2-3; 11 bases fit TRBD2. The CDR3 extends over 17 amino acids. Germline trimming cut 1 base from V and 1 base from J; bases unmatched to any gene: 4. Per the germline V gene, CDR1 is SGHVS and CDR2 is FNYEAQ. The CDR3 reads CASSLVAGGRGTDTQYF. The CDR3 coding sequence is TGTGCCAGCAGCTTAGTAGCGGGGGGGCGCGGCACAGATACGCAGTATTTT.